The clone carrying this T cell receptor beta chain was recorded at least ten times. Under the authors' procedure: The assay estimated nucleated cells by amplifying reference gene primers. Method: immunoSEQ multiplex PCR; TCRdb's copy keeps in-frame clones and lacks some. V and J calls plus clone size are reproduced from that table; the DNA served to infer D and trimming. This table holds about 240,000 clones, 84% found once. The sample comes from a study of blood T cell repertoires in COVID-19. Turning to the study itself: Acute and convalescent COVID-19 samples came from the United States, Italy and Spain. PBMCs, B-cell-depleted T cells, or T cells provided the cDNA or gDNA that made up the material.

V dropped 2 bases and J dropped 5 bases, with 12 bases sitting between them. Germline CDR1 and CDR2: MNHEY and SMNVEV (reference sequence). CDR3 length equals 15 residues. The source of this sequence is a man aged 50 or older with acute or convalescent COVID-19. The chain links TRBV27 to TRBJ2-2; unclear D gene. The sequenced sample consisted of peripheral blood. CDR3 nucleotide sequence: TGTGCCAGCAGTTTAGGGCCCCCCCTAACCGGGGAGCTGTTTTTT. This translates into CASSLGPPLTGELFF.